This T cell receptor (beta chain) was observed in a study of shared clonotypes between healthy human individuals. About the research overall: Every donor yielded three CD4 naive, three CD4 memory, two CD8 naive and one CD8 memory plate.

This CDR3 contains 14 residues. Germline values: CDR1 LGHNA, CDR2 YSLEER. Trimming removed 4 bases at V and 4 bases at J, with 13 bases between. In regard to this clone: Its antigen is still unknown.

Sequencing used immunoSEQ multiplex PCR; TCRdb keeps in-frame clones, though not all of them. The sample records about 2.1 million clones, roughly 93% being singletons. Study outcomes and limitations: Specimens sampled were limited to blood, with tissue repertoires likely differing. Naive subsets typically showed greater estimated richness than memory subsets.

CD8 cells classed as naive were CD45RO-negative and positively selected for CCR7, excluding terminally differentiated effector memory CD45RA+ cells. The sequence derives from a man in his late teens or twenties in good health. Some clones in this sample may be carry-over from other donors' samples. The sequenced material came from naive CD8+ T cells from PBMCs. The genes are TRBV4-3 and TRBJ1-2, with D uncertain. CDR3 bases: TGCGCCAGCAGCCGCGGACTAACCGCCTATGGCTACACCTTC. Translated: CASSRGLTAYGYTF.